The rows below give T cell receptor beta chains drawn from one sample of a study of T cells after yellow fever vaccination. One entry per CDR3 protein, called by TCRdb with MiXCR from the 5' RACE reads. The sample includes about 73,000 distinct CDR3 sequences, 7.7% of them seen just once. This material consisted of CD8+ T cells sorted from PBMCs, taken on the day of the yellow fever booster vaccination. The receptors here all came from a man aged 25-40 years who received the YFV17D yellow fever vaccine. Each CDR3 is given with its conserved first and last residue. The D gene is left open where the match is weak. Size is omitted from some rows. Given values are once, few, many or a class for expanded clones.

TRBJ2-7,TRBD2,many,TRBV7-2,TGTGCCAGCAGCTTAGCGGCACTAGCGGGAGAGAAATCCTACGAGCAGTACTTC,CASSLAALAGEKSYEQYF
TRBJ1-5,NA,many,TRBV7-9,TGTGCCAGCAGCTTAGGTCTGGGATTGCAGCCCCAGCATTTT,CASSLGLGLQPQHF
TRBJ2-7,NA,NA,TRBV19,TGTGCCAGTAGTATAGAAGGGGACTACGAGCAGTACTTC,CASSIEGDYEQYF
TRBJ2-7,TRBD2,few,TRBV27,TGTGCCAGCAGTTTAGGAGCTAGCGGGATGAACGAGCAGTACTTC,CASSLGASGMNEQYF
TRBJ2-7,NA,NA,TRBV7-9,TGTGCCAGCAGCCCGACGGGCCTATGCTACGAGCAGTACTTC,CASSPTGLCYEQYF
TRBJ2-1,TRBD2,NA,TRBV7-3,TGTGCCAGCAGCAACCTGACTAGCGGGAGTCCGGGTGAGCAGTTCTTC,CASSNLTSGSPGEQFF
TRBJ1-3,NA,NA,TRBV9,TGTGCCAGCGTATTGGGGGGACGTAACTCTGGAAACACCATATATTTT,CASVLGGRNSGNTIYF
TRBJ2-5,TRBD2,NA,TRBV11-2,TGTGCCAGCAGCTGGGAGGGACTAGCGGGAGGGATGGAGACCCAGTACTTC,CASSWEGLAGGMETQYF
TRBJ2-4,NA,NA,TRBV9,TGTGCCAGCAGCGTCCGAGCCCCCAAAGCCAAAAACATTCAGTACTTC,CASSVRAPKAKNIQYF
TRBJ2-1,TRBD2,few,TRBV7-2,TGTGCCAGCAGCTTAGTGGGGTCTAGCGGGTTTAATGAGCAGTTCTTC,CASSLVGSSGFNEQFF
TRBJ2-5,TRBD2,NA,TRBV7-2,TGTGCCAGCAGCTTAGCGGGACTAGCGGAAGAGACCCAGTACTTC,CASSLAGLAEETQYF
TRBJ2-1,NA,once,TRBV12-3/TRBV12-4,TGTGCCAGCAGTCCCGCTAGCGTCCTAAGGGATGAGCAGTTCTTC,CASSPASVLRDEQFF
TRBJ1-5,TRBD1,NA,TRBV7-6,TGTGCCAGCAGCCCCGGGACAGTCGGGAGCAATCAGCCCCAGCATTTT,CASSPGTVGSNQPQHF
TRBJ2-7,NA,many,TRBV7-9,TGTGCCAGCACCCAAGGCAGCGGGCCTTACGAGCAGTACTTC,CASTQGSGPYEQYF
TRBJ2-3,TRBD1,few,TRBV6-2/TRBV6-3,TGTGCCAGCAGTTACTCGAGGAGGACAGGGTCAACAGATACGCAGTATTTT,CASSYSRRTGSTDTQYF
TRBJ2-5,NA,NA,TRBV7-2,TGTGCCAGCAGCTTAGTCCTCCAGCAGCGGCCGGAAGAGACCCAGTACTTC,CASSLVLQQRPEETQYF